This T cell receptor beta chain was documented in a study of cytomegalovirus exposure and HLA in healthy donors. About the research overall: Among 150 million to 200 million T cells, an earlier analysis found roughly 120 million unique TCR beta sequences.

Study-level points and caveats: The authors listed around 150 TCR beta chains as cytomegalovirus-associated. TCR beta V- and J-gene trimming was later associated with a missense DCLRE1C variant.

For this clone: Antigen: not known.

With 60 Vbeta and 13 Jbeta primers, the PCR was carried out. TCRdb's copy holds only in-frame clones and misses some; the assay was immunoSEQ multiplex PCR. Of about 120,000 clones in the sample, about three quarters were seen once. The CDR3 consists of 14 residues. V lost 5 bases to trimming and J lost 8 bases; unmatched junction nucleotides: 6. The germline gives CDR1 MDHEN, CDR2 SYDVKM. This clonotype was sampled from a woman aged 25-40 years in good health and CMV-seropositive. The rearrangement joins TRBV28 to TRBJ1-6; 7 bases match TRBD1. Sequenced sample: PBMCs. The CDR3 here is CASSVTGVDSPLHF. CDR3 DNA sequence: TGTGCCAGCAGTGTCACAGGGGTAGATTCACCCCTCCACTTT.